This is a list of T cell receptor beta chains from one sample in a study of identifying expanded T cells in peripheral blood. The protocol was immunoSEQ multiplex PCR, while the TCRdb copy is restricted to in-frame clones and leaves out a portion. Of approximately 94,000 clones listed, 80% to 90% are singletons. Sequencing was performed on blood. The receptor source for this set is a person aged 18 to 75 in good health. Each CDR3 is given with its conserved first and last residue. D genes are given only for firm matches.

D | V | CDR3
NA | TRBV5-1 | CASSRDEGGTYNEQFF
NA | TRBV7-9 | CASSLQTGGDTQYF
NA | TRBV27 | CASRPGLANYEQYF
NA | TRBV6-5 | CASSYGASQPQHF
NA | TRBV10-3 | CATLGTLDSYEQYF
NA | TRBV19 | CASSIFGRVVEQYF
NA | TRBV28 | CASSFPQGRETQYF
TRBD1 | TRBV5-1 | CASSLADRGTGELFF
NA | TRBV29-1 | CSALTANTEAFF
TRBD1 | TRBV19 | CASSIDTDRVAEAFF
NA | TRBV5-1 | CASSWEGTGYTF
TRBD2 | TRBV5-4 | CASSLAPVGTSGAYEQYF
TRBD1 | TRBV19 | CASSPRQGLFF
NA | TRBV2 | CASRLEGGSNQPQHF
NA | TRBV7-9 | CASSLPRDLSSYNEQFF
NA | TRBV7-3 | CASSFMGVDGTDTQYF
NA | TRBV19 | CASSILGHYGYTF
NA | TRBV19 | CASSLDLQYSGNTIYF
NA | TRBV11-2 | CASNPAYRTEAFF
NA | TRBV25-1 | CASSRVNTGELFF
NA | TRBV5-6 | CASSPSSGIQYF
NA | TRBV27 | CASSFLSGRTQYF
NA | TRBV6-1 | CASSGNSPEAFF
TRBD2 | TRBV10-3 | CAISTSSLAGGAGRNEQFF
NA | TRBV7-2 | CASSPDSSNTGELFF
TRBD1 | TRBV2 | CASSVRQGLAFF
NA | TRBV6-5 | CASSYSSDRGAEAFF
NA | TRBV10-2 | CASRGYSNQPQHF
TRBD1 | TRBV11-3 | CASSLGPTGGEKLFF